One and the same sample provided the 18 T cell receptor beta chains below, sequenced in a study of blood T cell repertoires in COVID-19. The data were produced by immunoSEQ multiplex PCR, yet TCRdb's version contains in-frame clones alone and is incomplete. The repertoire holds over 300,000 clones, with nearly 90% as singletons. Material: PBMCs or T cells enriched from blood (not recorded which). The origin of the receptors is a woman in her twenties or thirties who had recovered from COVID-19.

V and J are TRBV2 and TRBJ1-3; D is ambiguous. Trimming removed 2 bases at V and 0 bases at J, with 11 bases between. This CDR3 contains 16 residues. Germline-derived CDR1 and CDR2 are SNHLY and FYNNEI. Here the CDR3 DNA reads TGTGCCAGCAGTGAATCCGTGTCTCGCTCTGGAAACACCATATATTTT. It translates to CASSESVSRSGNTIYF.

This sequence joins TRBV5-1 and TRBJ1-1; maybe TRBD1 (5 bases). This CDR3 has 14 amino acids. Trimming removed 7 bases at V and 3 bases at J, with 16 bases between. Germline loops: CDR1 SGHRS, CDR2 YFSETQ. In nucleotides, the CDR3 is TGCGCCAGCTGGGCAGGGCCTGGGGACACTGAAGCTTTCTTT. It specifies CASWAGPGDTEAFF.

The sample holds one count of this clone. This chain connects TRBV5-6 to TRBJ1-3; D not resolved. The CDR3 has 15 residues. CDR1 is SGHDT, CDR2 YYEEEE, per germline. V was clipped by 4 bases and J by 3 bases, with 14 bases between them. CDR3: CASSPSPAGGNTIYF. The CDR3 bases are TGTGCCAGCAGCCCCTCCCCGGCGGGTGGAAACACCATATATTTT.

J is TRBJ1-1 and V is TRBV30; TRBD1 matches 10 bases. This CDR3 spans 13 amino acids. With V trimmed by 0 bases and J by 11 bases, 6 bases remained unmatched. Per the germline V gene, CDR1 is GTSNPN and CDR2 is SVGIG (reference sequence). The DNA for the CDR3 is TGTGCCTGGAGTGTCCCGGGACAGGGGATCGCTTTCTTT. This gives the protein CAWSVPGQGIAFF. The variable domain in full, completed from reference TRBV30 and TRBJ1-1, reads SQTIHQWPATLVQPVGSPLSLECTVEGTSNPNLYWYRQAAGRGLQLLFYSVGIGQISSEVPQNLSASRPQDRQFILSSKKLLLSDSGFYLCAWSVPGQGIAFFGQGTRLTVV.

This clone was picked up one time. The rearrangement joins TRBV19 to TRBJ1-5; D perhaps matches TRBD1 (6 bases). Trimming took 7 bases from V and 6 from J, leaving 13 bases between them. The CDR3 extends over 13 amino acids. Per the germline V gene, CDR1 is LNHDA and CDR2 is SQIVND (reference sequence). The chain's CDR3 is CASKAGVGQPQHF. The CDR3 region has the DNA TGTGCCAGTAAAGCAGGGGTCGGTCAGCCCCAGCATTTT.

J is TRBJ1-2 and V is TRBV6-5, with a possible D match to TRBD1 (6 bases). Looked up from germline, CDR1 is MNHEY and CDR2 is SVGAGI. The V gene lost 6 bases and the J gene lost 7 bases, with 12 bases spanning the gap. The CDR3 runs to 12 residues. As DNA, the CDR3 is TGTGCCAGCAGGGGGGGGGCGGCTGGCTACACCTTC. Protein sequence: CASRGGAAGYTF.

V and J are TRBV3-1 (or the pseudogene TRBV3-2) and TRBJ2-1; the D is unclear. CDR3 length: 14 residues. The germline gives CDR1 LGHDT, CDR2 YNNKEL (reference sequence). Trimming left V 3 bases short and J 5 bases short, with 11 bases between. In nucleotides, the CDR3 is TGTGCCAGCAGCCACCGAGTTATGGACAATGAGCAGTTCTTC. Protein sequence: CASSHRVMDNEQFF.

The chain joins TRBV19 to TRBJ2-2, with 11 bases lining up with TRBD1. Germline V gene data show CDR1 as LNHDA and CDR2 as SQIVND (reference sequence). CDR3 length: 18 amino acids. The ends lost 5 bases at V and 2 bases at J; junction bases unmatched: 10. CDR3 sequence reads: CASSPRGQGGGNTGELFF. The CDR3 nucleotides read TGTGCCAGTAGTCCCCGGGGACAGGGGGGAGGAAACACCGGGGAGCTGTTTTTT. Supplemented by reference TRBV19 and TRBJ2-2, the full variable domain reads DGGITQSPKYLFRKEGQNVTLSCEQNLNHDAMYWYRQDPGQGLRLIYYSQIVNDFQKGDIAEGYSVSREKKESFPLTVTSAQKNPTAFYLCASSPRGQGGGNTGELFFGEGSRLTVL.

This chain uses TRBV5-1 with TRBJ1-1; D is uncertain. The CDR3 contains 15 residues. Trimming pared 6 bases from V and 1 base from J, leaving 16 bases between. Germline loops: CDR1 SGHRS, CDR2 YFSETQ. CDR3 region: CASTPAGTSNTEAFF. CDR3 in DNA: TGCGCCAGCACCCCAGCGGGTACCTCGAACACTGAAGCTTTCTTT. The full variable domain, its missing parts supplied by reference TRBV5-1 and TRBJ1-1, is KAGVTQTPRYLIKTRGQQVTLSCSPISGHRSVSWYQQTPGQGLQFLFEYFSETQRNKGNFPGRFSGRQFSNSRSEMNVSTLELGDSALYLCASTPAGTSNTEAFFGQGTRLTVV.

This clone occurred a few times. The chain joins TRBV21-1 to TRBJ1-4; the table's D gene call, TRBD1, was not cross checked with the DNA. TRBV21-1 is a recognized pseudogene. The CDR3 has 22 residues. The CDR3 coding sequence is TGTGCCAGCAGCAAAGGAGAGCGGGACCCGGGACAGGGGGCTTGGTCGTGTGAAAAACTGTTTTTT. It translates to CASSKGERDPGQGAWSCEKLFF.

J is TRBJ1-4 and V is TRBV5-1, with 9 bases lining up with TRBD1. CDR1 is SGHRS, CDR2 YFSETQ, per germline. The V gene end was trimmed by 4 bases and the J gene end by 4 bases; junction bases not matched to a gene: 5. CDR3 length: 15 residues. Here the CDR3 reads CASSRGQGDNEKLFF. CDR3 sequence (DNA): TGCGCCAGCAGCCGGGGACAGGGAGATAATGAAAAACTGTTTTTT. Supplemented by reference TRBV5-1 and TRBJ1-4, the full variable domain reads KAGVTQTPRYLIKTRGQQVTLSCSPISGHRSVSWYQQTPGQGLQFLFEYFSETQRNKGNFPGRFSGRQFSNSRSEMNVSTLELGDSALYLCASSRGQGDNEKLFFGSGTQLSVL.

This chain joins TRBV27 and TRBJ1-4, with 7 bases lining up with TRBD1. V lost 6 bases, J lost 5 bases, and 6 bases stayed unmatched. Germline CDR1 reads MNHEY; CDR2 reads SMNVEV (reference sequence). The CDR3 is made up of 14 amino acids. CDR3 sequence reads: CASSRQGRNEKLFF. The CDR3 DNA follows: TGTGCCAGCAGCAGACAGGGCCGGAATGAAAAACTGTTTTTT.

This clone was recorded once. This chain connects TRBV3-1 (or the pseudogene TRBV3-2) to TRBJ1-3; maybe TRBD1 (6 bases). Germline CDR1 is LGHDT and CDR2 is YNNKEL (reference sequence). V dropped 2 bases and J dropped 6 bases, with 8 bases sitting between them. This CDR3 region has 13 residues. CDR3 nucleotides: TGTGCCAGCAGCCAAACAGGGACAAACACCATATATTTT. Translation: CASSQTGTNTIYF.

The chain uses TRBV11-3 and TRBJ1-2; possibly TRBD1 for D (5 bases). V shed 10 bases and J shed 7 bases, with 10 bases lying between them. CDR1 and CDR2 from the germline V gene are SGHNT and YENEEA. The length of the CDR3 is 10 residues. The DNA of the CDR3 is TGTGCCATCTGGGGGGTTGGCTACACCTTC. Its protein is CAIWGVGYTF.

This clone has more than one count but fewer than ten. The V and J genes are TRBV2 and TRBJ2-7; D is perhaps TRBD1 (5 bases). The V end lost 4 bases, the J end lost 4 bases, and 14 bases lay between the germline ends. CDR3 size: 14 residues. Germline V lookup: CDR1 SNHLY, CDR2 FYNNEI. The CDR3 DNA sequence: TGTGCCAGCAGTGGTGTAGGGGTAGGATACGAGCAGTACTTC. Amino acids: CASSGVGVGYEQYF.

The V call is TRBV30, the J call TRBJ1-1, with 7 bases matching TRBD1. Per germline, CDR1 GTSNPN and CDR2 SVGIG (reference sequence). This CDR3 contains 14 residues. V gave up 2 bases and J gave up 2 bases; unmatched junction bases: 5. CDR3 loop: CAWSTGTVNTEAFF. For the CDR3, the DNA is TGTGCCTGGAGTACCGGGACAGTTAACACTGAAGCTTTCTTT.

The J gene is TRBJ2-1, the V gene TRBV5-6, with 8 bases lining up with TRBD2. The CDR3 loop spans 15 amino acids. The germline CDR1 and CDR2 sequences are SGHDT and YYEEEE. Germline trimming cut 1 base from V and 1 base from J; bases unmatched to any gene: 1. As DNA, the CDR3 is TGTGCCAGCAGCTTGCAGCGGGGGTCCTACAATGAGCAGTTCTTC. Amino acid sequence: CASSLQRGSYNEQFF.

This chain links TRBV5-1 with TRBJ2-3, with 10 bases identical to TRBD2. Germline V CDR1 and CDR2: SGHRS, YFSETQ. The CDR3 runs to 17 residues. V shed 0 bases and J 7 bases; nucleotides not matched to a gene: 11. In DNA form, the CDR3 reads TGCGCCAGCAGCTTGGGGGCCCAAGCGGGGGGGCCGAATACGCAGTATTTT. Protein sequence: CASSLGAQAGGPNTQYF.